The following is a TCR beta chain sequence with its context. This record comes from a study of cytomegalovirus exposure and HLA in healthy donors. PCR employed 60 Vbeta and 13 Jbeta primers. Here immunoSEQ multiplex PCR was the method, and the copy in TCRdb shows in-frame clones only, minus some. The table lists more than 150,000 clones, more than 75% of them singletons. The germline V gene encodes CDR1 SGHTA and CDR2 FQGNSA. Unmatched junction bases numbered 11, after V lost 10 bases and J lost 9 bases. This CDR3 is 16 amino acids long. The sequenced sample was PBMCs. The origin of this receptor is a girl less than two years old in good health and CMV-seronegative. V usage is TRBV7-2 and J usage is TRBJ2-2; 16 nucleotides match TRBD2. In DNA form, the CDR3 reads TGTGCCACGACCTCGACGGGACTAGCGGGAGGGAGGGAGCTGTTTTTT. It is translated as CATTSTGLAGGRELFF.